A selection of T cell receptor beta chains follows, all from one sample in a study of preoperative IRX-2 immunotherapy in early breast cancer. TCRdb keeps only in-frame clones here, not all; method: immunoSEQ multiplex PCR. Of some 99,000 clones listed, about nine tenths were seen once; the top ten hold roughly 1.9%. Specimen: tumor tissue, collected after IRX-2 immunotherapy. Receptors were obtained from a human donor with breast cancer. Each CDR3 is given with its conserved first and last residue. Fields, in order: D gene, J gene, V gene, clone size, CDR3 protein, CDR3 DNA. D genes are given only for firm matches. Clone size is not always given. Where it is, it says once, few, many or a class for expanded clones.

-,TRBJ1-3,TRBV6-8,-,CATRDADSGNTIYF,TGTGCCACTAGGGACGCCGACTCTGGAAACACCATATATTTT
TRBD2,TRBJ2-1,TRBV15,once,CATAGGGPAHVNNEQFF,TGTGCCACAGCGGGCGGGGGGCCCGCCCATGTGAACAATGAGCAGTTCTTC
-,TRBJ1-1,TRBV15,-,CATRRKGMNTEAFF,TGTGCCACAAGGCGAAAGGGCATGAACACTGAAGCTTTCTTT
TRBD1,TRBJ1-5,TRBV30,-,CAWSQGQYNQPQHF,TGTGCCTGGAGCCAGGGACAGTATAATCAGCCCCAGCATTTT
TRBD1,TRBJ2-6,TRBV28,-,CASSSDRGISGANVLTF,TGTGCCAGCAGTTCGGACAGGGGGATTTCTGGGGCCAACGTCCTGACTTTC
-,TRBJ1-1,TRBV29-1,-,CSVLRSPLGFEAFF,TGCAGCGTCCTAAGGTCGCCGTTGGGTTTTGAAGCTTTCTTT
-,TRBJ1-6,TRBV7-5,-,CASRITLGALGVSPLHF,TGTGCCAGCAGAATCACTCTGGGGGCCCTAGGGGTTTCACCCCTCCACTTT
TRBD1,TRBJ1-2,TRBV29-1,-,CSMKAPGQTGGYTF,TGCAGCATGAAAGCCCCTGGACAGACAGGGGGCTACACCTTC
-,TRBJ2-2,TRBV5-1,-,CASRSLENTGELFF,TGCGCCAGCCGAAGCCTCGAGAACACCGGGGAGCTGTTTTTT
-,TRBJ1-2,TRBV30,-,CAWSVRRGDGYTF,TGTGCCTGGAGTGTACGAAGGGGGGATGGCTACACCTTC
-,TRBJ1-1,TRBV5-1,-,CASSLAPSLNTEAFF,TGCGCCAGCAGCTTGGCTCCCTCATTGAACACTGAAGCTTTCTTT
-,TRBJ1-2,TRBV28,-,CATKQVSRSGYGYTF,TGTGCCACAAAACAGGTATCCAGATCGGGCTATGGCTACACCTTC
TRBD2,TRBJ2-3,TRBV6-8,-,CASTFVAGGTDTQYF,TGTGCCAGCACCTTTGTAGCGGGCGGAACAGATACGCAGTATTTT
-,TRBJ1-2,TRBV6-8,-,CASRNRRGDYGYTF,TGTGCCAGCAGGAACCGAAGGGGAGACTATGGCTACACCTTC
-,TRBJ2-5,TRBV29-1,-,CSVEGSGGTQYF,TGCAGCGTTGAGGGGAGTGGCGGGACCCAGTACTTC
-,TRBJ1-5,TRBV10-2,-,CASSGTGRLSNQPQHF,TGCGCCAGCAGTGGTACCGGGCGCTTAAGCAATCAGCCCCAGCATTTT
-,TRBJ1-1,TRBV29-1,-,CSAGGAGNTEAFF,TGCAGCGCCGGGGGGGCGGGAAACACTGAAGCTTTCTTT
-,TRBJ2-3,TRBV6-8,once,CATGRGNSGDTQYF,TGTGCCACAGGGAGAGGGAATAGTGGAGATACGCAGTATTTT
TRBD1,TRBJ2-7,TRBV7-6,-,CASSDWDRSYEQYF,TGTGCCAGCAGCGATTGGGACAGGAGCTACGAGCAGTACTTC
TRBD1,TRBJ2-5,TRBV6-8,few,CASSLKAGQGRETQYF,TGTGCCAGCAGTCTAAAAGCGGGACAGGGGCGAGAGACCCAGTACTTC
-,TRBJ1-5,TRBV19,-,CASSIRAGNSNQPQHF,TGTGCCAGTAGTATAAGGGCAGGGAATAGCAATCAGCCCCAGCATTTT
TRBD1,TRBJ2-2,TRBV7-1,once,CASSFTGEGGELFF,TGTGCCAGCAGCTTTACAGGGGAAGGAGGGGAGCTGTTTTTT
-,TRBJ1-2,TRBV6-8,-,CAADGGFDGYTF,TGTGCCGCCGACGGGGGGTTCGATGGCTACACCTTC
-,TRBJ1-5,TRBV28,-,CASSLLNQPQHF,TGTGCCAGCAGCTTACTCAATCAGCCCCAGCATTTT
-,TRBJ1-5,TRBV30,-,CAWTRGNQPQHF,TGTGCCTGGACTCGCGGAAATCAGCCCCAGCATTTT
TRBD2,TRBJ2-5,TRBV4-1,few,CTSSQDRLAGVGQETQYF,TGCACCAGCAGCCAAGACAGACTAGCGGGAGTAGGGCAAGAGACCCAGTACTTC
-,TRBJ1-2,TRBV28,-,CASKHGEAYGYTF,TGTGCCAGCAAGCACGGAGAAGCCTATGGCTACACCTTC
-,TRBJ1-2,TRBV6-8,few,CASSETGDYGYTF,TGTGCCAGCAGTGAGACAGGAGACTATGGCTACACCTTC
-,TRBJ1-1,TRBV1,-,CASSPGQGPFTEAFF,TGCGCCAGCAGCCCTGGACAGGGTCCGTTCACTGAAGCTTTCTTT
TRBD1,TRBJ1-2,TRBV29-1,-,CSPCPGQDCWGYTF,TGCAGCCCATGCCCCGGACAGGACTGTTGGGGCTACACCTTC
-,TRBJ1-5,TRBV15,-,CATSRLLTANSNQPQHF,TGTGCCACCAGCAGACTCCTCACCGCGAATAGCAATCAGCCCCAGCATTTT
-,TRBJ1-1,TRBV19,-,CASSRFTEAFF,TGTGCCAGTAGTCGGTTCACTGAAGCTTTCTTT
TRBD1,TRBJ2-3,TRBV6-8,-,CASRGTGEDTQYF,TGTGCCAGCAGGGGGACAGGGGAGGATACGCAGTATTTT
TRBD2,TRBJ2-3,TRBV6-8,-,CASSPGGAADTQYF,TGTGCCAGCAGTCCCGGGGGGGCGGCAGATACGCAGTATTTT
-,TRBJ2-1,TRBV6-8,-,CASRGVSWSYNEQFF,TGTGCCAGCAGGGGGGTGAGTTGGTCCTACAATGAGCAGTTCTTC